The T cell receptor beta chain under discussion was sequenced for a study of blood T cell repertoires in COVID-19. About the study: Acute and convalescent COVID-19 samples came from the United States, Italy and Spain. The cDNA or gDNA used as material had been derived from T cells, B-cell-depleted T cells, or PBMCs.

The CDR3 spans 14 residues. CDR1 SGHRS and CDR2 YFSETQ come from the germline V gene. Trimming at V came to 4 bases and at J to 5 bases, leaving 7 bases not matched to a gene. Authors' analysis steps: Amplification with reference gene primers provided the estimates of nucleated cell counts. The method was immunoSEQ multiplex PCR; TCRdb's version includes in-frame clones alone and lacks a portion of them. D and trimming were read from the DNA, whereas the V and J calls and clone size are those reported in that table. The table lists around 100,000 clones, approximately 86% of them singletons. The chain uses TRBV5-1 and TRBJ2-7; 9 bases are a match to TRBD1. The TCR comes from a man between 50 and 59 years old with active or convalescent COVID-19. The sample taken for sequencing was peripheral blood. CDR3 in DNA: TGCGCCAGCAGCACGGGACAGGGAATCCACGAGCAGTACTTC. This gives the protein CASSTGQGIHEQYF.